A single sample gave rise to the 21 T cell receptor beta chains below, sequenced in a study of blood T cell repertoires in COVID-19. Only in-frame clones appear in the TCRdb table, and some are missing; sequencing was by immunoSEQ multiplex PCR. The table lists tens of thousands of clones, 86% of them singletons. The sequencing sample was made of peripheral blood. The receptors here all came from an older woman with acute or convalescent COVID-19.

This sequence joins TRBV2 and TRBJ1-2; D is unclear. V dropped 4 bases and J dropped 4 bases, with 7 bases sitting between them. This CDR3 spans 12 amino acids. From germline, CDR1 is SNHLY and CDR2 FYNNEI. CDR3 in amino acids: CASSVSTYGYTF. The CDR3, as DNA: TGTGCCAGCAGTGTTTCTACCTATGGCTACACCTTC.

This rearrangement joins TRBV13 to TRBJ2-7, with 7 nucleotides matching TRBD1. CDR1 is PRHDT, CDR2 FYEKMQ, per germline (reference sequence). The CDR3 is 14 amino acids. The V gene end was trimmed by 5 bases and the J gene end by 6 bases; junction bases not matched to a gene: 10. The CDR3 is CASSPRQGTGEQYF. CDR3 DNA: TGTGCCAGCAGCCCCAGACAGGGAACGGGCGAGCAGTACTTC.

The chain carries TRBV7-2 and TRBJ2-1, with 14 nucleotides matching TRBD2. CDR3 size: 17 residues. Germline V gene lookup returns CDR1 SGHTA and CDR2 FQGNSA. V was clipped by 6 bases and J by 6 bases; unmatched bases: 10. The CDR3 is CASRTTGTSGRVNEQFF. DNA of the CDR3: TGTGCCAGCAGAACAACCGGGACTAGCGGGAGAGTCAATGAGCAGTTCTTC.

This clone came up once. The rearrangement uses TRBV7-9 and TRBJ2-7; possibly TRBD1 for D (6 bases). Trimming stripped 3 bases from V and 5 bases from J, with 17 bases between. The V gene's germline CDR1 is SEHNR and CDR2 FQNEAQ (reference sequence). The CDR3 extends over 15 amino acids. This CDR3 reads CASSFTGTSDHEQYF. CDR3 DNA sequence: TGTGCCAGCAGCTTCACCGGGACATCAGACCACGAGCAGTACTTC.

The J gene is TRBJ1-2, the V gene TRBV2, with TRBD1 identical over 9 bases. The CDR3 is made up of 17 amino acids. Germline-derived CDR1 and CDR2 are SNHLY and FYNNEI. Germline trimming cut 4 bases from V and 0 bases from J; bases unmatched to any gene: 9. The CDR3 reads CASSVLGQGEANYGYTF. In nucleotides, the CDR3 is TGTGCCAGCAGTGTTCTGGGACAGGGTGAAGCTAACTATGGCTACACCTTC.

The CDR3: CASSYRRESYEQYF. The CDR3 DNA reads TGTGCCAGCAGTTACCGGAGGGAGAGCTACGAGCAGTACTTC. The rearrangement joins TRBV6-2 or TRBV6-3 to TRBJ2-7, with a possible D match to TRBD2 (6 bases). Trimming removed 2 bases at V and 3 bases at J, with 11 bases between. CDR1 is MNHEY and CDR2 is SVGEGT in the germline V gene. CDR3 length: 14 amino acids.

The chain joins TRBV9 to TRBJ1-3; D unresolved. The CDR3 is made up of 15 amino acids. V dropped 1 base and J dropped 3 bases, with 11 bases sitting between them. CDR1 is SGDLS and CDR2 is YYNGEE in the germline V gene. CDR3 sequence (DNA): TGTGCCAGCAGCGTACTATCGGGAGGTGGAAACACCATATATTTT. It translates to CASSVLSGGGNTIYF.

The genes are TRBV18 and TRBJ2-1; D remains ambiguous. The CDR3 consists of 13 residues. V shed 2 bases and J shed 8 bases, with 10 bases lying between them. CDR1 and CDR2 (germline): KGHSH, LQKENI. The CDR3 sequence is CASSPSLQHEQFF. The CDR3 region has the DNA TGTGCCAGCTCACCAAGCCTACAGCATGAGCAGTTCTTC.

The J gene is TRBJ2-1, the V gene TRBV28; 10 nucleotides line up with TRBD1. The CDR3 sequence is 14 residues long. The germline gives CDR1 MDHEN, CDR2 SYDVKM. Trimming cost V 6 bases and J 4 bases; bases outside gene matches: 3. Here the CDR3 reads CASRTGGLYNEQFF. The CDR3 DNA is TGTGCCAGCAGGACAGGGGGCCTGTACAATGAGCAGTTCTTC.

V usage is TRBV10-3 and J usage is TRBJ2-7, with 8 bases that match TRBD2. CDR1 is ENHRY, CDR2 SYGVKD, per germline. The CDR3 runs 15 residues. Unmatched junction bases numbered 5, after V lost 2 bases and J lost 2 bases. The CDR3 spells CAISEGGGSPYEQYF. CDR3 nucleotides: TGTGCCATCAGTGAGGGCGGGGGGTCCCCCTACGAGCAGTACTTC.

In this sample, this clone turned up once. The rearrangement links TRBV7-3 to TRBJ1-2; weak D call: TRBD1 (6 bases). The CDR3 runs 14 residues. The V and J ends lost 5 bases and 7 bases respectively, with 17 bases between them. The germline gives CDR1 SGHTA, CDR2 FQGTGA. The CDR3 is CASSEQGGIGGYTF. The CDR3 DNA sequence: TGTGCCAGCAGCGAACAGGGTGGCATCGGTGGCTACACCTTC.

This rearrangement joins TRBV5-6 to TRBJ1-2; TRBD1 aligns across 9 bases. Germline CDR1 is SGHDT and CDR2 is YYEEEE. This CDR3 has 14 amino acids. Trimming took 0 bases from V and 4 from J; bases not matched to a gene: 1. For the CDR3, the DNA is TGTGCCAGCAGCTTGGACAGGGGGCTCTATGGCTACACCTTC. Translated, it gives CASSLDRGLYGYTF.

V is TRBV18 and J is TRBJ1-2, with D possibly TRBD1 on 6 matching bases. V was shortened by 6 bases and J by 10 bases, with 18 bases between the two germline ends. The CDR3 runs 13 residues. Germline CDR1 reads KGHSH; CDR2 reads LQKENI. Here the CDR3 reads CASSRRTDEDYTF. DNA of the CDR3: TGTGCCAGCTCGCGAAGGACAGACGAGGACTACACCTTC.

The chain has TRBV28 and TRBJ2-5; D remains ambiguous. V was pared by 10 bases and J by 5 bases, with 17 bases between. Looked up from germline, CDR1 is MDHEN and CDR2 is SYDVKM. The CDR3 contains 13 residues. CDR3 protein: CATQTGFSETQYF. Written as DNA, the CDR3 is TGTGCCACCCAGACCGGGTTCTCGGAGACCCAGTACTTC.

The CDR3 sequence: CSVRQGAGEKLFF. CDR3 sequence (DNA): TGCAGCGTAAGACAGGGAGCTGGAGAAAAACTGTTTTTT. V is TRBV29-1 and J is TRBJ1-4, with 7 bases that match TRBD1. V shed 6 bases and J 8 bases; nucleotides not matched to a gene: 9. CDR3 length: 13 residues. Germline V CDR1 and CDR2: SQVTM, ANQGSEA.

This clone was found once. V and J are TRBV11-1 and TRBJ1-1; 8 positions agree with TRBD1. Trimming removed 7 bases from V and 4 bases from J; junction bases left unmatched: 8. The CDR3 is 14 amino acids. In germline, CDR1 is SGHAT, CDR2 FQDESV (reference sequence). In DNA, the CDR3 is TGTGCCAGCACAGCTTTTGACAGGGGCACTGAAGCTTTCTTT. Protein: CASTAFDRGTEAFF.

CDR3 nucleotide sequence: TGTGCCAGCAGCGTAGGAGGGAGTGAAGCTTTCTTT. As protein: CASSVGGSEAFF. This chain uses TRBV9 with TRBJ1-1; no clear D gene. V was shortened by 0 bases and J by 7 bases, with 7 bases between the two germline ends. The CDR3 extends over 12 amino acids. Germline V gene lookup returns CDR1 SGDLS and CDR2 YYNGEE.

The rearrangement links TRBV7-3 to TRBJ2-2; 10 bases align to TRBD2. The CDR3 loop spans 15 amino acids. The germline V gene has CDR1 SGHTA and CDR2 FQGTGA. V was clipped by 5 bases and J by 2 bases; unmatched bases: 2. CDR3 sequence (DNA): TGTGCCAGCAGCGTAGCGGGGGGTAACACCGGGGAGCTGTTTTTT. As protein: CASSVAGGNTGELFF.

The chain employs TRBV24-1 and TRBJ2-5, with 8 nucleotides matching TRBD1. The junction had 12 bases not matched to a gene; V was cut back by 4 bases and J by 0 bases. Per germline, CDR1 KGHDR and CDR2 SFDVKD. There are 18 residues in the CDR3. The CDR3 DNA reads TGTGCCACCAGTGAAGATGGACAGGGACCACCGTACCAAGAGACCCAGTACTTC. Protein product: CATSEDGQGPPYQETQYF.

V gene TRBV19 combines with J gene TRBJ2-4; 8 bases fit TRBD1. The J segment lost 0 bases and the V segment lost 2 bases, leaving 12 bases of the junction unmatched. The CDR3 contains 19 residues. Germline values: CDR1 LNHDA, CDR2 SQIVND (reference sequence). This chain's CDR3 is CASSISHRGSALAKNIQYF. CDR3 coding DNA: TGTGCCAGTAGTATATCCCACAGGGGGTCGGCTCTAGCCAAAAACATTCAGTACTTC.

This chain connects TRBV6-2 or TRBV6-3 to TRBJ2-7; D might be TRBD1 (5 bases). Per the germline V gene, CDR1 is MNHEY and CDR2 is SVGEGT. V gave up 0 bases and J gave up 2 bases, with 5 bases separating them. The CDR3 is made up of 13 amino acids. The CDR3 loop is CASSYSDTYEQYF. The CDR3 DNA is TGTGCCAGCAGTTACTCGGACACCTACGAGCAGTACTTC.